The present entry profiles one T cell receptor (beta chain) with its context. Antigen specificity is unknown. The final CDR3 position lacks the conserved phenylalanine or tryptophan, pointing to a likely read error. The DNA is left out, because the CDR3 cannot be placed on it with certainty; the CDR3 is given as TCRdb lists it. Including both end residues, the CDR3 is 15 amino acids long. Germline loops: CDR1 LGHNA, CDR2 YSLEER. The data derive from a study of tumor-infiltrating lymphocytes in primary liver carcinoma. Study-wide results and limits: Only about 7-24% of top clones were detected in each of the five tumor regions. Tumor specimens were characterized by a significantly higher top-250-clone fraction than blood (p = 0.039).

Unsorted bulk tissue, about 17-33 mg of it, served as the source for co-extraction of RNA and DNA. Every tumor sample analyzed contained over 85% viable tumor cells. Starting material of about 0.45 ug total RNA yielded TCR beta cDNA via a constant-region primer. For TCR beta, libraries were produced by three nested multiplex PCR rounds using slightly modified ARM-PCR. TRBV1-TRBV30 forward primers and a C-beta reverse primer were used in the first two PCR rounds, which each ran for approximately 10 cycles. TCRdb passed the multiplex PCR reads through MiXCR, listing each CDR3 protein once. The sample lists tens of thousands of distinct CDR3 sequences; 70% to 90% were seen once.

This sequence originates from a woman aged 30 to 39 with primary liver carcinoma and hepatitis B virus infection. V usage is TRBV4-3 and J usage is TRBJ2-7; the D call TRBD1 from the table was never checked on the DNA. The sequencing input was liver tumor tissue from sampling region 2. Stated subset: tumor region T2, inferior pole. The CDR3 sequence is CASSQNRWTGRERYS.